These 19 T cell receptor beta chains came from one sample sequenced in a study of T-cell reconstitution after alpha-beta-depleted transplantation in children. A library of TCRbeta sequences, prepared with unique molecular identifiers, was generated. TCRdb reanalysed the PCR reads using MiXCR and keeps one entry per CDR3 protein. The table shows under 850,000 distinct CDR3 sequences, with around 14% occurring only once. Sequencing was performed on PBMCs, taken before TCRalphabeta/CD19-depleted stem cell transplant. These receptors came from a girl under 10 years old with congenital amegakaryocytic thrombocytopenia, due to receive a stem cell transplant.

This chain links TRBV13 with TRBJ2-1; TRBD2 agrees at 9 bases. Germline V gene data show CDR1 as PRHDT and CDR2 as FYEKMQ (reference sequence). CDR3 size: 16 residues. Losses at the gene ends were 6 bases for V and 6 bases for J; bases not matched to a gene: 12. CDR3 in amino acids: CASRPRGAGGANEQFF. As DNA, the CDR3 is TGTGCCAGCAGGCCCCGGGGAGCGGGAGGCGCCAATGAGCAGTTCTTC.

This clonotype was counted ten times or more. V is TRBV6-1 and J is TRBJ2-2; D gene ambiguous. Germline lookup yields CDR1 MNHNS and CDR2 SASEGT. The CDR3 spans 13 residues. Trimming left V 7 bases short and J 0 bases short, with 6 bases between. As DNA, the CDR3 is TGTGCCAGCATGAGCACGAACACCGGGGAGCTGTTTTTT. This encodes CASMSTNTGELFF.

This chain joins TRBV5-1 and TRBJ2-1; 9 bases are shared with TRBD2. The V segment lost 3 bases and the J segment 7 bases; nucleotides outside the gene matches: 8. Per the germline V gene, CDR1 is SGHRS and CDR2 is YFSETQ. This CDR3 has 15 residues. CDR3: CASSSGLAWGNEQFF. The CDR3 DNA reads TGCGCCAGCAGCTCGGGACTAGCTTGGGGGAATGAGCAGTTCTTC.

The chain is built from TRBV2 and TRBJ2-3; 11 nucleotides agree with TRBD2. The CDR3 loop spans 16 amino acids. The J segment lost 4 bases and the V segment lost 4 bases, leaving 7 bases of the junction unmatched. Germline CDR1 and CDR2: SNHLY and FYNNEI. CDR3 sequence reads: CASSGATSGIADTQYF. The CDR3 DNA is TGTGCCAGCAGTGGTGCGACTAGCGGGATCGCAGATACGCAGTATTTT.

This chain links TRBV10-3 with TRBJ2-7; 10 bases are a match to TRBD1. The V segment lost 6 bases and the J segment 6 bases; nucleotides outside the gene matches: 8. CDR1 and CDR2 (germline): ENHRY, SYGVKD. The CDR3 covers 14 residues. The CDR3 DNA is TGTGCCATCAGGTACAGACAGGGGGCTGGCGAGCAGTACTTC. It encodes CAIRYRQGAGEQYF.

Many counts were recorded for this clonotype. The CDR3 region is CATSTPSGPAETQYF. CDR3 nucleotide sequence: TGTGCCACCAGCACCCCAAGCGGACCTGCAGAGACCCAGTACTTC. The chain couples TRBV15 to TRBJ2-5; maybe TRBD2 (5 bases). This CDR3 contains 15 residues. Germline V CDR1 and CDR2: LNHNV, YYDKDF (reference sequence). Trimming pared 4 bases from V and 4 bases from J, leaving 16 bases between.

This clonotype was detected many times. The rearrangement uses TRBV20-1 and TRBJ1-2; tentative D call: TRBD1 (6 bases). CDR3 length equals 12 residues. The germline CDR1 and CDR2 sequences are DFQATT and SNEGSKA (reference sequence). Trimming removed 6 bases from V and 4 bases from J, with 12 bases in between. CDR3 amino acids: CSAAGQLYGYTF. CDR3 nucleotide sequence: TGCAGTGCCGCCGGACAGCTCTATGGCTACACCTTC.

The rearrangement links TRBV20-1 to TRBJ2-1; D remains ambiguous. Germline V gene sequence: CDR1 DFQATT, CDR2 SNEGSKA (reference sequence). The CDR3 length is 14 residues. V was cut by 6 bases and J by 1 base, with 13 bases left in between. Written as DNA, the CDR3 is TGCAGTGCCCCCCCCCGGAATTCCTACAATGAGCAGTTCTTC. Amino acids: CSAPPRNSYNEQFF.

This clonotype came up many times. The V gene is TRBV29-1, the J gene TRBJ2-2, with D perhaps matching TRBD2 (6 bases). The CDR3 loop spans 11 amino acids. Trimming left V 8 bases short and J 5 bases short, with 9 bases between. Germline-derived CDR1 and CDR2 are SQVTM and ANQGSEA. The CDR3 DNA reads as TGCAGCCCTGGAGGGACCGGGGAGCTGTTTTTT. As protein: CSPGGTGELFF.

The chain joins TRBV20-1 to TRBJ2-1, with TRBD2 matching 7 bases. This CDR3 is built from 15 residues. With V trimmed by 2 bases and J by 5 bases, 9 bases remained unmatched. Per germline, CDR1 DFQATT and CDR2 SNEGSKA (reference sequence). CDR3 residues: CSARLRLATDNEQFF. DNA for the CDR3: TGCAGTGCTAGACTACGACTAGCAACCGACAATGAGCAGTTCTTC.

This clonotype was counted at least ten times. The chain employs TRBV7-8 and TRBJ2-5; tentative D call: TRBD2 (6 bases). Germline CDR1 SGHVS, CDR2 FQNEAQ. The V end was cut by 4 bases, the J end by 0 bases, with 15 bases between. The CDR3 is 16 amino acids. CDR3 region: CASSWAGLGDQETQYF. The CDR3 coding sequence is TGTGCCAGCAGCTGGGCGGGGCTCGGTGACCAAGAGACCCAGTACTTC.

This clonotype turned up a few times. The gene calls are TRBV20-1 and TRBJ2-5, with no clear D. V was cut by 4 bases and J by 5 bases, with 8 bases left in between. Germline lookup yields CDR1 DFQATT and CDR2 SNEGSKA (reference sequence). The CDR3 sequence is 11 residues long. The CDR3 nucleotides read TGCAGTGCTACCGACGCTGAGACCCAGTACTTC. Residues: CSATDAETQYF.

The rearrangement links TRBV10-3 to TRBJ2-1; 7 positions agree with TRBD2. The CDR3 extends over 15 amino acids. Germline-derived CDR1 and CDR2 are ENHRY and SYGVKD. The trim removed 0 bases at V and 7 bases at J, leaving 6 bases unmatched. CDR3 amino acids: CAISESGGSPNEQFF. DNA of the CDR3: TGTGCCATCAGTGAGTCCGGCGGGAGTCCAAATGAGCAGTTCTTC.

This clonotype showed up many times. Compared with germline, one end of the junction differs, possibly owing to a read error. The V gene is TRBV7-9, the J gene TRBJ2-1; D gene ambiguous. The germline V gene has CDR1 SEHNR and CDR2 FQNEAQ (reference sequence). The CDR3 runs 12 residues. The CDR3 region is CASSFAGVLGSF. CDR3 nucleotides: TGTGCCAGCAGCTTTGCTGGTGTTTTGGGTAGCTTC. Looking up the rest from reference TRBV7-9 and TRBJ2-1 gives the full variable domain: DTGVSQNPRHKITKRGQNVTFRCDPISEHNRLYWYRQTLGQGPEFLTYFQNEAQLEKSRLLSDRFSAERPKGSFSTLEIQRTEQGDSAMYLCASSFAGVLGSFGPGTRLTVL.

A few counts support this clonotype. The gene calls are TRBV15 and TRBJ2-7; D gene ambiguous. Deletions cut 0 bases from V and 5 bases from J, with 11 bases between. Germline V gene lookup returns CDR1 LNHNV and CDR2 YYDKDF (reference sequence). This CDR3 spans 14 amino acids. CDR3 in amino acids: CATSRDQPVHEQYF. CDR3 nucleotides: TGTGCCACCAGCAGAGATCAACCGGTCCACGAGCAGTACTTC.

The gene calls are TRBV15 and TRBJ2-5; D is unclear. V was pared by 0 bases and J by 1 base, with 6 bases between. Germline V gene lookup returns CDR1 LNHNV and CDR2 YYDKDF (reference sequence). The CDR3 length is 14 residues. CDR3 sequence (DNA): TGTGCCACCAGCAGAGACGGAGCCCAAGAGACCCAGTACTTC. This gives the protein CATSRDGAQETQYF.

This clonotype was seen many times. CDR3 sequence (DNA): TGTGCCAGCAGCCTAGTTGGTGGGAGCGGGAATGAGCAGTTCTTC. Translation gives CASSLVGGSGNEQFF. The chain couples TRBV6-2 or TRBV6-3 to TRBJ2-1; D is perhaps TRBD2 (6 bases). CDR1 MNHEY and CDR2 SVGEGT come from the germline V gene. The CDR3 covers 15 residues. The V end was cut by 6 bases, the J end by 7 bases, with 19 bases between.

Comments on this clonotype: This may arise from a read error, as a much more abundant clone is one base away. The chain joins TRBV20-1 to TRBJ2-2; D may be TRBD2 (5 bases). The germline CDR1 and CDR2 sequences are DFQATT and SNEGSKA (reference sequence). The CDR3 runs 12 residues. CDR3 protein: CSAGRNTGELSF. CDR3 sequence (DNA): TGCAGTGCTGGACGAAACACCGGGGAGCTGTCTTTT.

This clonotype was observed many times. The chain recombines TRBV20-1 with TRBJ2-1, with 7 positions matching TRBD2. Germline CDR1 is DFQATT and CDR2 is SNEGSKA (reference sequence). With 5 bases clipped from V and 4 bases from J, the junction kept 5 bases outside the gene matches. The CDR3 has 13 amino acids. CDR3 DNA: TGCAGTGCTCCCCCTAGCGGTTACAATGAGCAGTTCTTC. This codes for CSAPPSGYNEQFF.